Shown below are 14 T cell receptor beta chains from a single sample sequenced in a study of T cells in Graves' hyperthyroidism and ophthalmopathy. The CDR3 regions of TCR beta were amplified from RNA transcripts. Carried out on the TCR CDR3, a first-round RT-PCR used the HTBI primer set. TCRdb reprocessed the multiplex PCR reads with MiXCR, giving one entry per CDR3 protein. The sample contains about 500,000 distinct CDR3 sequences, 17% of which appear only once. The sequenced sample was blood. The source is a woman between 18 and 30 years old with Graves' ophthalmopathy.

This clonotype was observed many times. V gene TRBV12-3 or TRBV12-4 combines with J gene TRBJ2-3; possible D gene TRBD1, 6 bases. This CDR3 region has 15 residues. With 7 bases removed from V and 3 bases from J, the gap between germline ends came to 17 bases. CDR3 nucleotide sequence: TGTGCCAGCAATGAACAGGGCATCGAGACAGATACGCAGTATTTT. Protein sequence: CASNEQGIETDTQYF.

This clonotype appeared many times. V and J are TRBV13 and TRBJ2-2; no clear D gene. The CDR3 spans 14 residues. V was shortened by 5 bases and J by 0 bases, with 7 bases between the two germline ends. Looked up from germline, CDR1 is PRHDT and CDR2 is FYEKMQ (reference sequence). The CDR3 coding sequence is TGTGCCAGCAGCCCGCTTACGAACACCGGGGAGCTGTTTTTT. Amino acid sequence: CASSPLTNTGELFF.

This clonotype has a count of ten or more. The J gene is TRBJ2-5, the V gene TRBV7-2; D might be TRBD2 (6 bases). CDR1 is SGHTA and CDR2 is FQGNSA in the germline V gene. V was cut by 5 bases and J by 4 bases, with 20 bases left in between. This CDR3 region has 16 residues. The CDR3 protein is CASSNPWVGGGETQYF. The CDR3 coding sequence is TGTGCCAGCAGCAACCCTTGGGTGGGAGGAGGAGAGACCCAGTACTTC.

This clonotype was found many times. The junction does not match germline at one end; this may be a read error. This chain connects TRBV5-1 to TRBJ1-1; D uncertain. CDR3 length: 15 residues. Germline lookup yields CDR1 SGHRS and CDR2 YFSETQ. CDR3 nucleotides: TGCGCCAGCAGCTTACGGGGTACCACTAACAATGAAGCTTTCTTT. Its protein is CASSLRGTTNNEAFF.

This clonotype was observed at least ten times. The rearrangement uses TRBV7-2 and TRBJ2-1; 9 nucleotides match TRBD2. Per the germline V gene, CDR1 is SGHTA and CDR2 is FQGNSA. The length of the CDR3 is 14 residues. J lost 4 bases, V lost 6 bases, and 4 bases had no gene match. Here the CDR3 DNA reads TGTGCCAGCAGGATAGCGGGAGTTTACAATGAGCAGTTCTTC. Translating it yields CASRIAGVYNEQFF.

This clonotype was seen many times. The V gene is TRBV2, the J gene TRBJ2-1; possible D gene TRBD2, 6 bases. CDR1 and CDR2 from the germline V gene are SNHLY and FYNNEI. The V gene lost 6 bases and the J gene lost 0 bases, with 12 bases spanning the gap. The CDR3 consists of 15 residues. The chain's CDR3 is CASRDDGSSYNEQFF. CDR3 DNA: TGTGCCAGCAGGGACGACGGGAGCTCCTACAATGAGCAGTTCTTC.

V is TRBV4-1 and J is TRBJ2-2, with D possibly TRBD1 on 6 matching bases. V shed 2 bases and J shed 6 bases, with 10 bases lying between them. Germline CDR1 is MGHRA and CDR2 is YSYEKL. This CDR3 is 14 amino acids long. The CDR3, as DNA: TGCGCCAGCAGCCAATTACAGGGTTCCGGGGAGCTGTTTTTT. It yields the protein CASSQLQGSGELFF.

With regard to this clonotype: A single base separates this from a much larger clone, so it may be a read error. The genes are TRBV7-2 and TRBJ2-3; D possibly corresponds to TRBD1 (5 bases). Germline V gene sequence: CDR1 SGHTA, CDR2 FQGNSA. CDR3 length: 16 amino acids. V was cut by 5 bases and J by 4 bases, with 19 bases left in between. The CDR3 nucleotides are TGTGCCAGCAGCCTCAGCCAGGGTTTGTGGGCAGATACGCAGTATTTT. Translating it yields CASSLSQGLWADTQYF.

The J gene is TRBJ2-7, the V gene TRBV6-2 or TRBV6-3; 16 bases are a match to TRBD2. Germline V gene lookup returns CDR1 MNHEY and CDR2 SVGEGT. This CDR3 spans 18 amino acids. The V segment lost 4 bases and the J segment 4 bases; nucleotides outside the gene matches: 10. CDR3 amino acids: CASSSGTSGRDSLYEQYF. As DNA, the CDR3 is TGTGCCAGCAGTTCCGGGACTAGCGGGAGGGACTCATTATACGAGCAGTACTTC.

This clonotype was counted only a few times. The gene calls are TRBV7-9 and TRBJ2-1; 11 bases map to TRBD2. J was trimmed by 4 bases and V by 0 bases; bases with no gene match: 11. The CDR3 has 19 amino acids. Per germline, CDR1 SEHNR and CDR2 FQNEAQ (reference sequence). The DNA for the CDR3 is TGTGCCAGCAGCTTAGCCTACGTAGCGGGGGGGAACAAGTACAATGAGCAGTTCTTC. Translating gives CASSLAYVAGGNKYNEQFF.

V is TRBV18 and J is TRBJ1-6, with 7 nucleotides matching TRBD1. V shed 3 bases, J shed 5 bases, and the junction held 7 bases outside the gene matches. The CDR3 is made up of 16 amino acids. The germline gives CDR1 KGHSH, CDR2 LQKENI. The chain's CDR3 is CASSPLDRVDNSPLHF. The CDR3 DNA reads TGTGCCAGCTCACCGTTAGACAGGGTCGATAATTCACCCCTCCACTTT.

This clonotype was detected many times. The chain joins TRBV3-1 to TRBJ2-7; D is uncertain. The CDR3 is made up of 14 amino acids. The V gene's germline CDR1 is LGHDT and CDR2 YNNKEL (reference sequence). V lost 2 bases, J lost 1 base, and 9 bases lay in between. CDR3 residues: CASSQLGPSYEQYF. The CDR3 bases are TGTGCCAGCAGCCAATTAGGGCCTTCCTACGAGCAGTACTTC.

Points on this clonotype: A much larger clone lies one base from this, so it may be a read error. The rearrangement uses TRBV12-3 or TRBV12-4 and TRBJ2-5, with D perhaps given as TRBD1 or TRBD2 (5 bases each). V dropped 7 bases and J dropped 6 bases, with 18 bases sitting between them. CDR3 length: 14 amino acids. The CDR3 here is CASNLGQVGKTQYF. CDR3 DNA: TGTGCCAGCAACCTGGGGCAGGTCGGGAAGACCCAGTACTTC.

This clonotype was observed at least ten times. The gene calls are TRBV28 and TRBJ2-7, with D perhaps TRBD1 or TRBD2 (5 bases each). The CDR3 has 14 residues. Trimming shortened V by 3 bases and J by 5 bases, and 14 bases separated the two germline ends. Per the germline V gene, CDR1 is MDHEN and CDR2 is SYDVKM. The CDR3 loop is CASSFGDLKDEQYF. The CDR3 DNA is TGTGCCAGCAGTTTCGGGGACCTCAAGGACGAGCAGTACTTC. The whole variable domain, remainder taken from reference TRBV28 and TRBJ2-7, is DVKVTQSSRYLVKRTGEKVFLECVQDMDHENMFWYRQDPGLGLRLIYFSYDVKMKEKGDIPEGYSVSREKKERFSLILESASTNQTSMYLCASSFGDLKDEQYFGPGTRLTVT.